This passage covers 9 T cell receptor beta chains from one sample sequenced in a study of shared clonotypes between healthy human individuals. Produced via immunoSEQ multiplex PCR; TCRdb's table is partial and in-frame only. The table shows hundreds of thousands of clones, with 70% to 80% occurring only once. The sequenced sample was PBMCs. Source of these receptors: a woman in her forties in good health. Some clones in this sample may be carry-over from other donors' samples.

Worth noting for this clone: Mismatch with germline at one junction end may stem from a read error. The chain's CDR3 is CASSDRVNQHQHF. CDR3 sequence (DNA): TGTGCCAGCAGTGACAGGGTTAATCAGCACCAGCATTTT. The chain links TRBV6-1 to TRBJ1-5, with a tentative D call TRBD1 (5 bases). The CDR3 runs to 13 residues. Looked up from germline, CDR1 is MNHNS and CDR2 is SASEGT.

V and J are TRBV4-3 and TRBJ1-1, with D possibly being TRBD1 (5 bases). V was trimmed by 2 bases and J by 0 bases, leaving 10 bases between them. This CDR3 spans 15 amino acids. Germline assignment: CDR1 LGHNA and CDR2 YSLEER. The CDR3 DNA sequence: TGCGCCAGCAGCCAAACGGCAGGGCTGAACACTGAAGCTTTCTTT. It specifies CASSQTAGLNTEAFF.

The chain has TRBV4-2 and TRBJ2-3, with 14 nucleotides matching TRBD2. The CDR3 sequence is 20 residues long. V lost 4 bases to trimming and J lost 0 bases; unmatched junction nucleotides: 12. CDR1 is LGHNA and CDR2 is YNFKEQ in the germline V gene. In DNA form, the CDR3 reads TGTGCCAGCAGCCCGAAAGGACTAGCGGGAGGACTCGCTAGCACAGATACGCAGTATTTT. Translating it yields CASSPKGLAGGLASTDTQYF.

Of note for this clone: This may be a read error, as it is one base from a much larger clone. Additional DNA sequences in this sample encode the identical CDR3. V gene TRBV28 combines with J gene TRBJ2-5; no reliable D call. The CDR3 extends over 11 amino acids. Germline V gene sequence: CDR1 MDHEN, CDR2 SYDVKM. Trimming stripped 6 bases from V and 5 bases from J, with 7 bases between. The CDR3 protein is CASRPLETQYF. CDR3 coding DNA: TGTGCCAGCAGACCACTGGAGACCCAGTACTTC.

V is TRBV5-1 and J is TRBJ2-2, with D perhaps matching TRBD1 or TRBD2 (6 bases each). The CDR3 spans 17 residues. Germline V gene data show CDR1 as SGHRS and CDR2 as YFSETQ. V was pared by 0 bases and J by 8 bases, with 20 bases between. Here the CDR3 DNA reads TGCGCCAGCAGCTTGGGGGGCGAACAGGGCGGGATTGGGGAGCTGTTTTTT. It yields the protein CASSLGGEQGGIGELFF. Based on the CDR3 plus reference TRBV5-1 and TRBJ2-2, the full variable domain is KAGVTQTPRYLIKTRGQQVTLSCSPISGHRSVSWYQQTPGQGLQFLFEYFSETQRNKGNFPGRFSGRQFSNSRSEMNVSTLELGDSALYLCASSLGGEQGGIGELFFGEGSRLTVL.

This clone came up a few times. The chain combines TRBV11-2 with TRBJ1-5, with D perhaps matching TRBD1 (5 bases). The length of the CDR3 is 13 residues. Germline assignment: CDR1 SGHAT and CDR2 FQNNGV. V lost 0 bases to trimming and J lost 7 bases, with 7 bases between them. DNA of the CDR3: TGTGCCAGCAGCTTAGACAGGGAGCAGCCCCAGCATTTT. Translated: CASSLDREQPQHF.

This clone was seen a few times. This sequence joins TRBV9 and TRBJ1-2; a weak D match, TRBD1 (6 bases). Germline values: CDR1 SGDLS, CDR2 YYNGEE. Trimming left V 1 base short and J 6 bases short, with 13 bases between. The CDR3 runs to 14 residues. The CDR3 is CASSVTSGDHGYTF. CDR3 DNA sequence: TGTGCCAGCAGCGTAACGTCAGGGGATCATGGCTACACCTTC.

The chain carries TRBV19 and TRBJ2-1, with TRBD2 identical over 10 bases. Unmatched junction bases numbered 5, after V lost 3 bases and J lost 0 bases. The germline CDR1 and CDR2 sequences are LNHDA and SQIVND (reference sequence). CDR3 length equals 17 residues. Here the CDR3 DNA reads TGTGCCAGTAGTATCGGTAGCGGGGGGAGCTCCTACAATGAGCAGTTCTTC. Protein: CASSIGSGGSSYNEQFF.

This chain links TRBV28 with TRBJ2-5, with D perhaps TRBD1 or TRBD2 (5 bases each). The tail of the sequence fits TRBJ2-7 better, so the J call may be wrong. CDR3 size: 13 residues. Germline V gives CDR1 MDHEN, CDR2 SYDVKM. As DNA, the CDR3 is TGTGCCAGCATGACGAGGGGTACCTACGAGCAGTACTTC. This translates into CASMTRGTYEQYF.